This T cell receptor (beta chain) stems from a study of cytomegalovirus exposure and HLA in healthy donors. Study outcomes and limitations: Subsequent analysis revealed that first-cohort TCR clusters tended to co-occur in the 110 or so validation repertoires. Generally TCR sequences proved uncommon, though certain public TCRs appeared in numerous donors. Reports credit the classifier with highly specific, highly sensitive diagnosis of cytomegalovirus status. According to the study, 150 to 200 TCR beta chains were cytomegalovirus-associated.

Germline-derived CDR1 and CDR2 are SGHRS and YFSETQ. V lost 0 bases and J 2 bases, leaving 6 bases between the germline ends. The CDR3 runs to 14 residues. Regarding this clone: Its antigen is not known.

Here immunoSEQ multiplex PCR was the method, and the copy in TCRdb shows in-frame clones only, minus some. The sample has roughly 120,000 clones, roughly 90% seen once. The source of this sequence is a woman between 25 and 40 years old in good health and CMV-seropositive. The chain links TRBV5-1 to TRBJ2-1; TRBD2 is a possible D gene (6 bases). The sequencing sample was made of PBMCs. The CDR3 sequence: CASSLASAYNEQFF. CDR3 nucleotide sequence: TGCGCCAGCAGCTTGGCTAGCGCCTACAATGAGCAGTTCTTC.